The rows below give T cell receptor beta chains drawn from one sample of a study of T cells after yellow fever vaccination. TCRdb re-called the 5' RACE reads with MiXCR, one entry per CDR3 protein. Here the sample spans hundreds of thousands of distinct CDR3 sequences, 10% to 15% being singletons. This sample comprised PBMCs, obtained on the day of the yellow fever booster vaccination. These receptors all stem from a man between 25 and 39 years old who received the YFV17D yellow fever vaccine. CDR3s leave out the opening cysteine and the closing phenylalanine or tryptophan.

len	v_gene	j_gene	CDR3aa
13	TRBV2	TRBJ1-4	ASAIIRDTNEKLF
12	TRBV7-2	TRBJ1-5	ASSLQSFNQPQH
10	TRBV6-5	TRBJ2-5	ANSYDRGAQY
10	TRBV29-1	TRBJ2-7	SVEGPANEQY
10	TRBV20-1	TRBJ2-5	SVELGTETQY
16	TRBV10-3	TRBJ2-6	ATLTSTAYFSGANVLT
12	TRBV12-3/TRBV12-4	TRBJ2-5	ASSVRGREETQY
11	TRBV7-2	TRBJ2-5	ASNQGAAETQY
12	TRBV5-1	TRBJ1-5	ASSPDSSNQPQH
15	TRBV11-2	TRBJ2-7	ASSYRGVAGGPYEQY
13	TRBV12-3/TRBV12-4	TRBJ2-1	ASSVAWGRSNEQF
14	TRBV20-1	TRBJ2-1	SARSPSGRLNNEQF
13	TRBV15	TRBJ2-1	ATSRVGTIYNEQF
13	TRBV6-5	TRBJ2-7	ASSYSSGPAYEQY
13	TRBV5-4	TRBJ1-2	ASGRLDREIGGYT
12	TRBV29-1	TRBJ2-3	SVEDRFSTDTQY
16	TRBV6-2/TRBV6-3	TRBJ2-3	ASSYSMEEKEGTDTQY
11	TRBV20-1	TRBJ1-2	SARTGVVSGYT
11	TRBV29-1	TRBJ2-1	SVGPSGSNEQF
10	TRBV29-1	TRBJ2-7	SVGDGGYEQY
12	TRBV7-2	TRBJ2-1	ASRPGGGVNEQF
13	TRBV5-1	TRBJ2-7	ASSEGLAATYEQY
15	TRBV29-1	TRBJ2-7	SVEVTVGNRAAYEQY
11	TRBV20-1	TRBJ1-4	SARHRWEEKLF
10	TRBV11-3	TRBJ2-1	ARGQARVEQF
13	TRBV19	TRBJ2-6	ASSLDRPGANVLT
11	TRBV29-1	TRBJ2-2	SAEGGTAGELF
9	TRBV6-2/TRBV6-3	TRBJ2-1	ASLQGNEQF
7	TRBV29-1	TRBJ2-1	SDSGKQF
15	TRBV20-1	TRBJ2-7	SASHRGTSGTIYEQY
10	TRBV24-1	TRBJ2-7	ATSNSNYEQY
16	TRBV6-5	TRBJ2-1	ASSFFLHSGSSYNEQF
11	TRBV7-2	TRBJ2-5	ASSLVWTGIQY
13	TRBV5-4	TRBJ2-1	ASSPGPSHHNEQF
12	TRBV7-2	TRBJ1-4	ASSSTAGNEKLF
9	TRBV25-1	TRBJ2-2	ATYGAGELF
12	TRBV19	TRBJ2-5	ASNQVGGSETQY
14	TRBV21-1	TRBJ1-2	ASSPRGWDTSYGYT
13	TRBV28	TRBJ1-5	ATSAFLLLNQPQH
12	TRBV3-1	TRBJ1-1	ASSLAGPGAEAF
13	TRBV11-2	TRBJ2-7	ASSLEAGTTYEQY
13	TRBV5-1	TRBJ2-3	ASYPGQGWRDTQY